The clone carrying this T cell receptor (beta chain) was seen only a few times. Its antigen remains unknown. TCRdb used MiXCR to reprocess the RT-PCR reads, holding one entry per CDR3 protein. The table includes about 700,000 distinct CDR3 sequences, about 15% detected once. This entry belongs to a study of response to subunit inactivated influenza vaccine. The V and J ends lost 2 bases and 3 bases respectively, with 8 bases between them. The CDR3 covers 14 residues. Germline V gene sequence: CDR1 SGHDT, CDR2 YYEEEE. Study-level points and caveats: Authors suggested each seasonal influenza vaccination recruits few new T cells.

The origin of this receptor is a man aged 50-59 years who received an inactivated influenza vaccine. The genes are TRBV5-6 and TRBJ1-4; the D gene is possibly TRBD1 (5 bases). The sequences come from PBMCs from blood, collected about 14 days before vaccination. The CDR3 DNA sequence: TGTGCCAGCAGCTTCGGGACGGCTAATGAAAAACTGTTTTTT. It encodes CASSFGTANEKLFF.